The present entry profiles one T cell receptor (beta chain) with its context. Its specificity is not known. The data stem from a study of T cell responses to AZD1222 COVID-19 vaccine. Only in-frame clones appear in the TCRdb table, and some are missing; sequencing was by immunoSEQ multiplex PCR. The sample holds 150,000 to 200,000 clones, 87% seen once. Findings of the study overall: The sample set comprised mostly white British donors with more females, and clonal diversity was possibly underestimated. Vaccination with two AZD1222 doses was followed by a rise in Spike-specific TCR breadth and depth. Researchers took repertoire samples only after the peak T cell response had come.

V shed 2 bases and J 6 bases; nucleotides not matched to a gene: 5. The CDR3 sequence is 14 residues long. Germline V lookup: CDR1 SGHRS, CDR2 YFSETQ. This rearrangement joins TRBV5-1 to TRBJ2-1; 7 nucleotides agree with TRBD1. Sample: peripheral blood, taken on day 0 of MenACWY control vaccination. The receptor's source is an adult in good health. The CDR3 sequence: CASSLGQAVNEQFF. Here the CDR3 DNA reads TGCGCCAGCAGCTTAGGACAGGCAGTCAATGAGCAGTTCTTC.